This T cell receptor beta chain was sequenced in a study of molecular identifiers for immune sequencing clone quantification (dated by TCRdb to the late 2010s). About the study as a whole: For a replicate experiment, RNA from around 20,000 or 99,000 naive CD8 T cells was divided into five aliquots, of which four were sequenced. This methods study benchmarked molecular-identifier clustering-based TCR repertoire sequencing (MIDCIRS) and TCR RNA copy counting, using CD8 T cells to do so. What the study reported, not specific to this receptor: The naive libraries included spiked-in Jurkat TCR RNA (10 copies' worth), and this Jurkat TCR RNA is not part of the donor repertoire. About 2.9 recovered TCR RNA copies per cell were obtained by modeling, versus about ten by digital PCR, implying a capture efficiency of roughly 32%. In CMV-specific effector cells, over 97% of molecules were held by clones above 20 RNA copies, whereas under 1% of molecules were held by such clones in naive cells. A single cell's worth of spiked-in Jurkat TCR RNA was reported detectable even among around 1 million naive CD8 T cells. The sizes of highly expanded clones could end up underestimated when identical TCR molecules share a barcode. When barcode sub-clustering was omitted, TCR diversity was inflated by chimeric consensus sequences, with chimeras reaching as high as 47%.

This clonotype was observed at least ten times. Its antigen is currently not known. No base quality values were provided; no much bigger clone lies one nucleotide off. V sheds 1 base and J sheds 0 bases, leaving 9 bases between their ends. The CDR3 spans 15 residues, from the cysteine through the phenylalanine. The retained sequence is limited to the CDR3, 45 bases, with the frame set at the first base. The method was PCR. Sequencing took place on an Illumina HiSeq 4000. Preparation of bulk TCR libraries followed a previously described approach, with the TCR primers listed in Table S5. Total RNA was purified with the Qiagen AllPrep DNA/RNA kit. Reads from multiple sequencing runs of the same library were pooled before analysis. As for how the authors treated the data: Reads were retained only if the reads had an exact TCR constant sequence, and the retained reads were trimmed to 150 nt and grouped according to their 12-nt molecular barcodes. Within each barcode group, reads were sub-clustered at a 15% Levenshtein threshold, and quality-weighted consensus sequences were built per RNA molecule. Non-functional sequences were removed, as were lower-count sequences one edit away from another. Based on a fit of two negative binomial distributions, barcode sub-clusters having less than 20% of the maximum read count were discarded. Using fastp at Q25 and MiXCR, TCRdb reprocessed the public reads and kept productive beta chains. Merged by CDR3 protein, the rows form single entries marked with the most common genes and DNA. It is TCRdb's table, rather than the study itself, that gives the V and J calls and clone size. In all, the sample holds 9,800 or so distinct CDR3 sequences, and 15% to 20% of those were seen once. The top ten constitute about 1.4% of the sample.

Libraries of naive CD8 T cells were built from anywhere between roughly 18,000 and 1,000,000 sorted cells, with 10%, 30% or 50% of the purified RNA used. Naive CD8 T cells, defined as CD8+CD4-CCR7+CD45RA+, were FACS-sorted into RLT Plus buffer on a BD FACSAria II. Roughly ten TCR copies' worth of Jurkat RNA were spiked into roughly 20,000-1,000,000 naive CD8 T cell samples to test detection sensitivity. Enrichment of CD8 T cells was done with RosetteSep CD8+ T Cell Enrichment Cocktail plus Ficoll-Paque, and ACK red cell lysis came afterward. The sequenced material came from naive CD8+ T cells from blood, with Jurkat cell RNA spiked in. The cell subset or site label corresponds to: FACS-sorted CD8+CD4-CCR7+CD45RA+ naive T cells. The chain is assembled from TRBV12-3 or TRBV12-4 and TRBJ1-1, with the D gene not clear enough to name. This receptor was obtained from a human donor in good health. Some libraries in this study had Jurkat cell RNA spiked in. CDR3 reads: CASSLGLQMNTEAFF. The nucleotide sequence is TGTGCCAGCAGTTTAGGCTTGCAGATGAACACTGAAGCTTTCTTT.